This T cell receptor (beta chain) was profiled in a study of T cells in Graves' hyperthyroidism and ophthalmopathy. The source material, RNA transcripts, was used to amplify TCR beta CDR3 regions. Using the HTBI primer set, a first-round RT-PCR was run on the TCR CDR3. TCRdb fed the multiplex PCR reads into MiXCR, producing one record per CDR3 protein. The sample has about 560,000 distinct CDR3 sequences, approximately 14% seen once. This CDR3 has 14 residues. Germline V gives CDR1 SGDLS, CDR2 YYNGEE. V lost 4 bases to trimming and J lost 4 bases, with 14 bases between them. The TCR sequence derives from a woman in her thirties with Graves' hyperthyroidism. Material: blood. This chain uses TRBV9 with TRBJ1-2; no definite D call. CDR3 DNA sequence: TGTGCCAGCAGCCCCCGGCCTCCTCCCTATGGCTACACCTTC. It encodes CASSPRPPPYGYTF.